These T cell receptor beta chains were read from a single sample in a study of immune evolution from preneoplasia to lung adenocarcinoma. Profiled with immunoSEQ multiplex PCR; TCRdb holds only in-frame clones, not every one. The data show about 9,900 clones, approximately 75% seen once. Sequencing used FFPE lung adenocarcinoma in situ tissue. Receptor source: a person aged 65 to 79 with lung adenocarcinoma. The CDR3 runs from the conserved cysteine through the conserved F or W. D genes are given only for firm matches. Some rows mark clone size as missing; the rest say once, few, many or name a class of expanded clone.

J: TRBJ1-1
V: TRBV2
size: -
D: -
DNA: TGTGCCAGCAGCCCAGGACAGAACACTGAAGCTTTCTTT
CDR3: CASSPGQNTEAFF

J: TRBJ1-1
V: TRBV18
size: -
D: -
DNA: TGTGCCAGCTCACCGCCAGGGGTGAACACTGAAGCTTTCTTT
CDR3: CASSPPGVNTEAFF

J: TRBJ2-7
V: TRBV19
size: -
D: TRBD1
DNA: TGTGCCAGTAGTATTAAAGGACAGGGCTACGAGCAGTACTTC
CDR3: CASSIKGQGYEQYF

J: TRBJ1-4
V: TRBV6-5
size: -
D: -
DNA: TGTGCCAGCAGTTACTCAGGGACTAATGAAAAACTGTTTTTT
CDR3: CASSYSGTNEKLFF

J: TRBJ2-5
V: TRBV29-1
size: -
D: TRBD2
DNA: TGCAGCGGGGACTACCCGGAGACCCAGTACTTC
CDR3: CSGDYPETQYF

J: TRBJ2-5
V: TRBV28
size: -
D: -
DNA: TGTGCCAGCAGCCCCCTAAGGGGTAGCGCCCAAGAGACCCAGTACTTC
CDR3: CASSPLRGSAQETQYF

J: TRBJ1-1
V: TRBV5-6
size: -
D: -
DNA: TGTGCCAGCAGCCTCCTTGGGGTCGACACTGAAGCTTTCTTT
CDR3: CASSLLGVDTEAFF

J: TRBJ1-5
V: TRBV30
size: -
D: TRBD1
DNA: TGTGCCTGGTCCCGAACAGGGGGAGTATGGAGCAATCAGCCCCAGCATTTT
CDR3: CAWSRTGGVWSNQPQHF

J: TRBJ2-4
V: TRBV27
size: -
D: TRBD2
DNA: TGTGCCAGCAGTTTAAGGCTAGCGGGGGGGAATTTAATAGCCAAAAACATTCAGTACTTC
CDR3: CASSLRLAGGNLIAKNIQYF

J: TRBJ1-1
V: TRBV11-1
size: -
D: TRBD1
DNA: TGTGCCAGCAGCCTACGACAGGGGAGGAACACTGAAGCTTTCTTT
CDR3: CASSLRQGRNTEAFF

J: TRBJ2-7
V: TRBV2
size: few
D: TRBD1
DNA: TGTGCCTGCGGGCGACAGGGGGCTTTCTACGAGCAGTACTTC
CDR3: CACGRQGAFYEQYF

J: TRBJ2-7
V: TRBV27
size: -
D: -
DNA: TGTGCCAGCAGTTTAATCGAGGGGGTCGAGCAGTACTTC
CDR3: CASSLIEGVEQYF

J: TRBJ2-7
V: TRBV6-6
size: -
D: -
DNA: TGTGCCAGCAGTTTGGAACAGGGCTACGAGCAGTACTTC
CDR3: CASSLEQGYEQYF

J: TRBJ1-1
V: TRBV11-3
size: once
D: -
DNA: TGTGCCAGCAGCTTAGTGGCCGGGAGCAACACTGAAGCTTTCTTT
CDR3: CASSLVAGSNTEAFF

J: TRBJ1-5
V: TRBV6-6
size: -
D: -
DNA: TGTGCCAGCAGTTACGGCAACGGATGGAATCAGCCCCAGCATTTT
CDR3: CASSYGNGWNQPQHF

J: TRBJ2-1
V: TRBV29-1
size: -
D: TRBD2
DNA: TGCAGCGTTGAAATAGCGGGAGGTCTATTTACGTACAATGAGCAGTTCTTC
CDR3: CSVEIAGGLFTYNEQFF

J: TRBJ2-7
V: TRBV28
size: -
D: -
DNA: TGTGCCAGCAGTTTAAGAGTGAAGCACTTTTACGAGCAGTACTTC
CDR3: CASSLRVKHFYEQYF

J: TRBJ1-1
V: TRBV29-1
size: few
D: TRBD1
DNA: TGCAGCGTTGCAGGGGGGAACACTGAAGCTTTCTTT
CDR3: CSVAGGNTEAFF

J: TRBJ1-5
V: TRBV30
size: -
D: -
DNA: TGTGCCTGGAGTGTGGGGGGTAAGGAACAGCCCCAGCATTTT
CDR3: CAWSVGGKEQPQHF

J: TRBJ2-7
V: TRBV2
size: few
D: -
DNA: TGTGCCAGCAGTCACGGGGCCTACGAGCAGTACTTC
CDR3: CASSHGAYEQYF

J: TRBJ2-6
V: TRBV6-5
size: -
D: -
DNA: TGTGCCAGCAGATTAGTTGGGGCCAACGTCCTGACTTTC
CDR3: CASRLVGANVLTF

J: TRBJ1-5
V: TRBV7-8
size: -
D: -
DNA: TGTGCCAGCAGCTCTAGAGTTCAGCCCCAGCATTTT
CDR3: CASSSRVQPQHF

J: TRBJ2-7
V: TRBV5-1
size: -
D: TRBD2
DNA: TGCGCCAGCAGACCTGGACTAGCGGGAGCCTCTCTATACGAGCAGTACTTC
CDR3: CASRPGLAGASLYEQYF

J: TRBJ2-7
V: TRBV2
size: -
D: -
DNA: TGTGCCAGCAGGGCTCAGGGTCACGAGCAGTACTTC
CDR3: CASRAQGHEQYF

J: TRBJ1-5
V: TRBV30
size: -
D: -
DNA: TGTGCCTGGAGTTGGGGAAGGAATCAGCCCCAGCATTTT
CDR3: CAWSWGRNQPQHF

J: TRBJ1-1
V: TRBV15
size: -
D: -
DNA: TGTGCCACCAGCAGAGATCAGGGAGGAGGGGATGCTTTCTTT
CDR3: CATSRDQGGGDAFF

J: TRBJ1-2
V: TRBV6-1
size: -
D: -
DNA: TGTGCCAGCAGTGAAGAGGGGAAGGTTGAAGGCTACACCTTC
CDR3: CASSEEGKVEGYTF

J: TRBJ2-3
V: TRBV5-6
size: -
D: -
DNA: TGTGCCAGCAGCTTGGGTTACAGGACAGCGGGCACAGATACGCAGTATTTT
CDR3: CASSLGYRTAGTDTQYF

J: TRBJ2-2
V: TRBV11-2
size: few
D: TRBD2
DNA: TGTGCCAGCAGCTTAGTGGGACTAACCGGGGAGCTGTTTTTT
CDR3: CASSLVGLTGELFF